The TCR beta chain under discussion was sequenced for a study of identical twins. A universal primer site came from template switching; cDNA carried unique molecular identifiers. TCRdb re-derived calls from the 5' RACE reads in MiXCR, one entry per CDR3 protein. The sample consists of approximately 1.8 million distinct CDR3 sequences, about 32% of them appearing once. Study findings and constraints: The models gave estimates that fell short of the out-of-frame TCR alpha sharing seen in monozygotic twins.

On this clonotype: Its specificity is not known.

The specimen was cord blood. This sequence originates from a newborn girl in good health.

The CDR3 DNA sequence: TGTGCCAGCAGCTTACTCAGGGACAGGGCGTCGGCACCCCTCCACTTT. Residues: CASSLLRDRASAPLHF. J is TRBJ1-6 and V is TRBV7-9, with 9 bases matching TRBD1. The CDR3 runs to 16 residues. The ends lost 2 bases at V and 11 bases at J; junction bases unmatched: 10. CDR1 and CDR2 from the germline V gene are SEHNR and FQNEAQ (reference sequence). The full variable domain, rest sourced from reference TRBV7-9 and TRBJ1-6, is DTGVSQNPRHKITKRGQNVTFRCDPISEHNRLYWYRQTLGQGPEFLTYFQNEAQLEKSRLLSDRFSAERPKGSFSTLEIQRTEQGDSAMYLCASSLLRDRASAPLHFGNGTRLTVT.